The 2 T cell receptor beta chains in this list originate from one sample, sequenced in a study of blood T cell repertoires in COVID-19. The table came from immunoSEQ multiplex PCR; TCRdb's copy has only in-frame clones and leaves some out. The top ten hold 10% to 15% of the sample, which has 150,000 to 200,000 clones, roughly 77% seen once. The sequenced material came from peripheral blood. The receptor source for this set is a woman of 80 years or more with COVID-19, enrolled during active disease.

V and J are TRBV11-2 and TRBJ1-6; tentative D call: TRBD1 (5 bases). Germline CDR1 and CDR2: SGHAT and FQNNGV. There are 16 residues in the CDR3. V dropped 1 base and J dropped 12 bases, with 19 bases sitting between them. The CDR3 coding sequence is TGTGCCAGCAGCTTAGTTCTTGGGGAGGGGCTCCGACCCCTCCACTTT. This gives the protein CASSLVLGEGLRPLHF.

The chain employs TRBV7-8 and TRBJ1-5; D may be TRBD1 (5 bases). This CDR3 has 13 amino acids. V gave up 4 bases and J gave up 6 bases, with 10 bases separating them. Germline lookup yields CDR1 SGHVS and CDR2 FQNEAQ. This chain's CDR3 is CASSSDSFQPQHF. CDR3 coding DNA: TGTGCCAGCAGCTCAGACAGTTTTCAGCCCCAGCATTTT.